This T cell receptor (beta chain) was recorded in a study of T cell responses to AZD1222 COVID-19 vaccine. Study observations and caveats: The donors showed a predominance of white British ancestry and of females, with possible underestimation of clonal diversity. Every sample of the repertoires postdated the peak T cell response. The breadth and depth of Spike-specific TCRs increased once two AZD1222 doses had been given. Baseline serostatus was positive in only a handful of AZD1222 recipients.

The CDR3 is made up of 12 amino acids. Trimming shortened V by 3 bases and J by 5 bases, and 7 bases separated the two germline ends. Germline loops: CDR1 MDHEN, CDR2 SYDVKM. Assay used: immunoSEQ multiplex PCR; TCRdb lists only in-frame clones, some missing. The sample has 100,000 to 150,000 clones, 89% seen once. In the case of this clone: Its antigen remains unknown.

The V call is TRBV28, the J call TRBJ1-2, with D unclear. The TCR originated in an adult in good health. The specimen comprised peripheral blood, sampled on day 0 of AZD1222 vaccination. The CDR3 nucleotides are TGTGCCAGCAGTTTTGAGAATTATGGCTACACCTTC. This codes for CASSFENYGYTF.